The next 26 T cell receptor beta chains were all read from a single sample in a study of shared clonotypes between healthy human individuals. Sequencing used immunoSEQ multiplex PCR; TCRdb keeps in-frame clones, though not all of them. The profile covers fewer than 600,000 clones, with just over 75% appearing a single time and around 11% taken by the ten largest. Sample: PBMCs. The origin of the receptors is a middle-aged woman in good health. Some clones in this sample may be carry-over from other donors' samples.

Remarks on this clone: This may be a read error: a much more frequent sequence differs by one nucleotide. The sample carries other DNA sequences with the same CDR3. The chain joins TRBV7-2 to TRBJ2-7; D is undetermined. Per germline, CDR1 SGHTA and CDR2 FQGNSA. CDR3 length equals 14 residues. V was shortened by 5 bases and J by 4 bases, with 15 bases between the two germline ends. In nucleotides, the CDR3 is TGTGCCAGCAGCCCCGATCGGACGTCATACGAGCAGTACTTC. It specifies CASSPDRTSYEQYF.

The chain links TRBV5-1 to TRBJ2-2; maybe TRBD1 (5 bases). This CDR3 contains 16 residues. Trimming took 0 bases from V and 4 from J, leaving 13 bases between them. Germline-derived CDR1 and CDR2 are SGHRS and YFSETQ. The CDR3 DNA reads as TGCGCCAGCAGCTTGGAGGCATGGCAGGGCACCGGGGAGCTGTTTTTT. This sequence encodes CASSLEAWQGTGELFF.

The chain joins TRBV5-4 to TRBJ2-7, with a tentative D call TRBD1 (6 bases). The CDR3 runs to 15 residues. Germline CDR1 is SGHNT and CDR2 is YYREEE (reference sequence). V lost 4 bases and J lost 5, with 19 bases in between. The CDR3 protein is CASSKQGYALHEQYF. DNA of the CDR3: TGTGCCAGCAGCAAACAGGGTTACGCCCTCCACGAGCAGTACTTC.

The V call is TRBV9, the J call TRBJ2-1; D may correspond to TRBD1 or TRBD2 (5 bases each). Trimming removed 5 bases at V and 9 bases at J, with 12 bases between. CDR1 and CDR2 (germline): SGDLS, YYNGEE. CDR3 length: 12 residues. The CDR3 DNA reads TGTGCCAGCAGTGGGACGTCTGGTGAGCAGTTCTTC. Its protein is CASSGTSGEQFF.

The chain combines TRBV7-8 with TRBJ1-2; D remains ambiguous. V was clipped by 5 bases and J by 1 base, with 11 bases between them. The CDR3 is made up of 14 amino acids. The germline gives CDR1 SGHVS, CDR2 FQNEAQ. The DNA for the CDR3 is TGTGCCAGCAGCACACCGACCGGTAACTATGGCTACACCTTC. Translation gives CASSTPTGNYGYTF.

This clone was observed a few times. The chain is built from TRBV10-2 and TRBJ2-7; D is uncertain. V was clipped by 3 bases and J by 5 bases, with 8 bases between them. The CDR3 spans 12 residues. The V gene's germline CDR1 is WSHSY and CDR2 SAAADI. In DNA, the CDR3 is TGCGCCAGCAGTGATTATACCGACGAGCAGTACTTC. Residues: CASSDYTDEQYF.

V is TRBV30 and J is TRBJ2-3; TRBD2 matches 7 bases. This CDR3 comprises 15 residues. The germline V gene has CDR1 GTSNPN and CDR2 SVGIG (reference sequence). V shed 0 bases, J shed 3 bases, and the junction held 6 bases outside the gene matches. The CDR3, as DNA: TGTGCCTGGAGTGTTGGGGACTATTTAACAGATACGCAGTATTTT. It specifies CAWSVGDYLTDTQYF.

This clone was counted only a few times. The chain couples TRBV4-2 to TRBJ2-6; D not resolved. The germline V and J ends were trimmed by 4 bases and 0 bases, with 10 bases remaining between them. Germline V lookup: CDR1 LGHNA, CDR2 YNFKEQ. This CDR3 is built from 16 residues. DNA for the CDR3: TGTGCCAGCAGCCGAGAGTATAGCTCTGGGGCCAACGTCCTGACTTTC. Protein sequence: CASSREYSSGANVLTF.

The rearrangement links TRBV19 to TRBJ1-2, with D maybe TRBD1 (6 bases). V was pared by 5 bases and J by 7 bases, with 20 bases between. Germline loops: CDR1 LNHDA, CDR2 SQIVND (reference sequence). There are 15 residues in the CDR3. CDR3 loop: CASSPQPRGESGYTF. In nucleotides, the CDR3 is TGTGCCAGTAGTCCCCAACCCAGGGGCGAGAGTGGCTACACCTTC.

J is TRBJ2-7 and V is TRBV2; D is unclear. V gave up 8 bases and J gave up 0 bases, with 8 bases separating them. Germline loops: CDR1 SNHLY, CDR2 FYNNEI. The CDR3 has 12 amino acids. The DNA for the CDR3 is TGTGCCAGCGTTGGTAGCTCCTACGAGCAGTACTTC. It is translated as CASVGSSYEQYF.

The chain recombines TRBV5-8 with TRBJ2-7; TRBD1 aligns across 7 bases. Losses at the gene ends were 4 bases for V and 2 bases for J; bases not matched to a gene: 9. Per the germline V gene, CDR1 is SGHTS and CDR2 is YDEGEE. The CDR3 runs 15 residues. Here the CDR3 reads CASSTPGGQPYEQYF. CDR3 sequence (DNA): TGTGCCAGCAGCACCCCAGGGGGACAGCCCTACGAGCAGTACTTC.

The chain is built from TRBV11-1 and TRBJ2-3, with 7 bases aligning to TRBD2. The germline V gene encodes CDR1 SGHAT and CDR2 FQDESV (reference sequence). The length of the CDR3 is 16 residues. V lost 3 bases and J lost 1; bases outside the gene matches: 7. The CDR3 sequence is CASSLDGTSGTDTQYF. CDR3 DNA: TGTGCCAGCAGCTTGGATGGAACTAGCGGCACAGATACGCAGTATTTT. Full variable domain (missing parts from reference TRBV11-1 and TRBJ2-3): EAEVAQSPRYKITEKSQAVAFWCDPISGHATLYWYRQILGQGPELLVQFQDESVVDDSQLPKDRFSAERLKGVDSTLKIQPAELGDSAMYLCASSLDGTSGTDTQYFGPGTRLTVL.

The rearrangement uses TRBV11-2 and TRBJ2-4, with D possibly matching TRBD1 (6 bases). V was shortened by 5 bases and J by 7 bases, with 12 bases between the two germline ends. Per germline, CDR1 SGHAT and CDR2 FQNNGV. CDR3 size: 13 residues. In DNA, the CDR3 is TGTGCCAGCAGCAACGACAGGTCCAACATTCAGTACTTC. This encodes CASSNDRSNIQYF.

Regarding this clone: A far larger clone differs by one base, so this is likely a read error. This chain connects TRBV6-4 to TRBJ2-2; D may be TRBD1 (6 bases). This CDR3 is 14 amino acids long. CDR1 and CDR2 (germline): MRHNA, SNTAGT. The V end was cut by 7 bases, the J end by 6 bases, with 15 bases between. Written as DNA, the CDR3 is TGTGCCAGCACCCCTCGGACAGAAGCCGGGGAGCTGTTTTTT. Its translation is CASTPRTEAGELFF.

This clone was picked up one time. The chain has TRBV5-1 and TRBJ2-7; 7 bases map to TRBD1. Germline V CDR1 and CDR2: SGHRS, YFSETQ. CDR3 length equals 15 residues. J lost 4 bases, V lost 4 bases, and 11 bases had no gene match. The chain's CDR3 is CASSPRQGSEYEQYF. Written as DNA, the CDR3 is TGCGCCAGCAGCCCGAGACAGGGCTCGGAATACGAGCAGTACTTC.

This chain links TRBV5-1 with TRBJ1-3; TRBD1 aligns across 7 bases. Germline V lookup: CDR1 SGHRS, CDR2 YFSETQ. J lost 0 bases, V lost 4 bases, and 7 bases had no gene match. CDR3 length: 16 residues. The CDR3 protein is CASSDPGTASGNTIYF. CDR3 in DNA: TGCGCCAGCAGCGACCCCGGGACAGCCTCTGGAAACACCATATATTTT.

The chain recombines TRBV29-1 with TRBJ2-3; TRBD2 matches at 12 bases. The CDR3 has 17 residues. Germline CDR1 reads SQVTM; CDR2 reads ANQGSEA. J lost 1 base, V lost 3 bases, and 8 bases had no gene match. As DNA, the CDR3 is TGCAGCGTTGACGCGACTAGCGGGAGCGGCGGCACAGATACGCAGTATTTT. This sequence encodes CSVDATSGSGGTDTQYF.

The CDR3 bases are TGTGCCAGCAGCTCGACTTGGGGCACTGAAGCTTTCTTT. This sequence encodes CASSSTWGTEAFF. The chain uses TRBV5-8 and TRBJ1-1, with D uncertain. Germline V gene lookup returns CDR1 SGHTS and CDR2 YDEGEE. This CDR3 is built from 13 residues. The V end was cut by 3 bases, the J end by 4 bases, with 10 bases between.

In its sample, this clone was seen once. The CDR3 sequence: CASSLFRGEGPDTQYF. The CDR3 bases are TGTGCCAGCAGCTTGTTCAGAGGTGAGGGGCCAGATACGCAGTATTTT. V gene TRBV5-5 combines with J gene TRBJ2-3; the D gene could be TRBD1 or TRBD2 (5 bases each). The CDR3 runs to 16 residues. Trimming pared 1 base from V and 4 bases from J, leaving 16 bases between. Germline loops: CDR1 SGHKS, CDR2 YYEKEE (reference sequence).

The chain uses TRBV4-1 and TRBJ2-1; 7 bases match TRBD2. CDR3 size: 15 residues. With 0 bases clipped from V and 3 bases from J, the junction kept 2 bases outside the gene matches. The germline CDR1 and CDR2 sequences are MGHRA and YSYEKL. Here the CDR3 DNA reads TGCGCCAGCAGCCAAGACGGACTAGGCTACAATGAGCAGTTCTTC. Protein product: CASSQDGLGYNEQFF.

J is TRBJ2-2 and V is TRBV5-6; TRBD1 might be the D (5 bases). The CDR3 spans 13 residues. The V gene lost 9 bases and the J gene lost 4 bases, with 13 bases spanning the gap. Germline CDR1 and CDR2: SGHDT and YYEEEE. The CDR3 bases are TGTGCCACCCAATATCAGGGCACCGGGGAGCTGTTTTTT. Translating gives CATQYQGTGELFF.

Concerning this clone: This sequence is one base from a far larger clone and is likely a read error. This rearrangement joins TRBV4-1 to TRBJ1-2; D unresolved. Germline V gene sequence: CDR1 MGHRA, CDR2 YSYEKL. Trimming removed 4 bases at V and 2 bases at J, with 11 bases between. CDR3 size: 14 residues. The CDR3 DNA follows: TGCGCCAGCAGCCCCGGACGGATGAACTATGGCTACACCTTC. As protein: CASSPGRMNYGYTF.

The chain combines TRBV28 with TRBJ2-4; TRBD2 matches 12 bases. Per the germline V gene, CDR1 is MDHEN and CDR2 is SYDVKM. This CDR3 comprises 21 residues. The junction had 17 bases not matched to a gene; V was cut back by 3 bases and J by 2 bases. DNA for the CDR3: TGTGCCAGCAGTTTCCCCGGCGCTAGCGGGAGGGCCAGCGGGACCAAAAACATTCAGTACTTC. As protein: CASSFPGASGRASGTKNIQYF.

The rearrangement uses TRBV10-3 and TRBJ1-2; TRBD1 agrees at 8 bases. Germline lookup yields CDR1 ENHRY and CDR2 SYGVKD. With V trimmed by 7 bases and J by 2 bases, 3 bases remained unmatched. The CDR3 loop spans 13 amino acids. In DNA form, the CDR3 reads TGTGCCATCACCGACAGGGGAAACTATGGCTACACCTTC. Translated: CAITDRGNYGYTF.

This sequence joins TRBV5-1 and TRBJ2-7; D not certain. CDR1 SGHRS and CDR2 YFSETQ come from the germline V gene. The germline V and J ends were trimmed by 1 base and 1 base, with 12 bases remaining between them. The CDR3 length is 15 residues. CDR3 DNA sequence: TGCGCCAGCAGCTTGAGGGCCGTCGGGTCCTACGAGCAGTACTTC. The encoded protein is CASSLRAVGSYEQYF.

The chain links TRBV6-6 to TRBJ2-7; 9 bases are a match to TRBD1. The V and J ends lost 6 bases and 5 bases, in that order; junction bases with no gene match: 5. This CDR3 spans 13 amino acids. CDR1 is MNHNY, CDR2 SVGAGI, per germline (reference sequence). The CDR3 is CASRGQGWNEQYF. CDR3 nucleotides: TGTGCCAGCAGAGGACAGGGGTGGAACGAGCAGTACTTC.